Below, 8 T cell receptor beta chains from the same sample are listed, as sequenced in a study of OX40 agonist ivuxolimab in advanced cancers. Clones were read by immunoSEQ multiplex PCR, and TCRdb kept only the in-frame ones, dropping some. The sample has 20,000 to 30,000 clones, 70% to 90% seen once. The sample consisted of CD4+ or CD8+ T cells sorted from blood, taken in a trial of the OX40 agonist ivuxolimab. Source of these receptors: an adult with an advanced solid tumor such as melanoma, head and neck, liver or kidney cancer.

The chain employs TRBV27 and TRBJ1-4; D possibly corresponds to TRBD1 (5 bases). The germline V and J ends were trimmed by 4 bases and 6 bases, with 15 bases remaining between them. CDR3 length equals 15 residues. CDR1 is MNHEY, CDR2 SMNVEV, per germline (reference sequence). CDR3 coding DNA: TGTGCCAGCAGTTCACAGGAGAATGGGGATGAAAAACTGTTTTTT. As protein: CASSSQENGDEKLFF.

The genes are TRBV6-1 and TRBJ1-1, with a weak D call TRBD1 (5 bases). The V gene lost 6 bases and the J gene lost 0 bases, with 8 bases spanning the gap. Germline V CDR1 and CDR2: MNHNS, SASEGT. CDR3 length equals 13 residues. The CDR3 region is CASSRDLNTEAFF. CDR3 bases: TGTGCCAGCAGCCGGGACTTGAACACTGAAGCTTTCTTT.

The rearrangement uses TRBV30 and TRBJ1-2; D is undetermined. The CDR3 loop spans 11 amino acids. Germline assignment: CDR1 GTSNPN and CDR2 SVGIG (reference sequence). V was trimmed by 8 bases and J by 4 bases, leaving 11 bases between them. The CDR3 nucleotides are TGTGCCGAAAACGGGCCCTATGGCTACACCTTC. Translating it yields CAENGPYGYTF.

The genes are TRBV5-6 and TRBJ2-5; a possible D gene is TRBD1 (6 bases). The CDR3 runs to 14 residues. V lost 2 bases and J 5 bases, leaving 13 bases between the germline ends. Germline lookup yields CDR1 SGHDT and CDR2 YYEEEE. The CDR3 is CASSLTGWQETQYF. In DNA form, the CDR3 reads TGTGCCAGCAGCTTAACAGGGTGGCAGGAGACCCAGTACTTC.

The chain has TRBV27 and TRBJ1-5; D gene unclear. Deletions cut 6 bases from V and 2 bases from J, with 11 bases between. The CDR3 loop spans 14 amino acids. The V gene's germline CDR1 is MNHEY and CDR2 SMNVEV (reference sequence). The CDR3 loop reads CASRAQLGNQPQHF. CDR3 bases: TGTGCCAGCAGGGCACAATTGGGCAATCAGCCCCAGCATTTT.

This rearrangement joins TRBV9 to TRBJ2-5, with no clear D. Deletions cut 0 bases from V and 1 base from J, with 10 bases between. The CDR3 sequence is 15 residues long. In germline, CDR1 is SGDLS, CDR2 YYNGEE. CDR3 sequence reads: CASSVAGLLQETQYF. As DNA, the CDR3 is TGTGCCAGCAGCGTAGCAGGTCTTCTCCAAGAGACCCAGTACTTC.

The V call is TRBV4-2, the J call TRBJ2-1, with 13 bases fitting TRBD2. With V trimmed by 5 bases and J by 8 bases, 6 bases remained unmatched. Germline V gene sequence: CDR1 LGHNA, CDR2 YNFKEQ. The CDR3 consists of 15 residues. CDR3 nucleotides: TGTGCCAGCAGCGAACTAGCGGGGGGGAAGCATGAGCAGTTCTTC. It specifies CASSELAGGKHEQFF.

V and J are TRBV25-1 and TRBJ1-5; D unresolved. The CDR3 consists of 13 residues. Trimming removed 8 bases from V and 5 bases from J, with 13 bases in between. Germline loops: CDR1 MGHDK, CDR2 SYGVNS. Here the CDR3 DNA reads TGTGCCAGCGGAACCGGTCTTGATCAGCCCCAGCATTTT. It encodes CASGTGLDQPQHF.